This passage covers 18 T cell receptor beta chains from one sample sequenced in a study of control samples from healthy donors and cancer patients. Libraries were prepared by immunoSEQ multiplex PCR; TCRdb keeps only in-frame clonotypes and omits some of them. This sample has about 120,000 clones, with about nine tenths found just once. Sample: blood. The receptors here all came from a man aged 35 to 55 in good health.

The V call is TRBV4-1, the J call TRBJ2-7; D might be TRBD1 or TRBD2, each matching 7 bases. The V end was cut by 2 bases, the J end by 3 bases, with 17 bases between. The CDR3 length is 16 residues. Germline loops: CDR1 MGHRA, CDR2 YSYEKL. The CDR3 DNA reads as TGCGCCAGCAGCCAACAGTTACAGGGGAGGGACTACGAGCAGTACTTC. It yields the protein CASSQQLQGRDYEQYF.

This chain links TRBV3-1 (or the pseudogene TRBV3-2) with TRBJ2-1; D not certain. Trimming shortened V by 5 bases and J by 2 bases, and 13 bases separated the two germline ends. The length of the CDR3 is 15 residues. Germline V gives CDR1 LGHDT, CDR2 YNNKEL (reference sequence). The DNA of the CDR3 is TGTGCCAGCAGCTCTGTGGTTCGGGCCTACAATGAGCAGTTCTTC. The encoded protein is CASSSVVRAYNEQFF.

The chain uses TRBV25-1 and TRBJ2-7; D uncertain. V lost 5 bases and J lost 5, with 13 bases in between. The CDR3 extends over 13 amino acids. Germline V lookup: CDR1 MGHDK, CDR2 SYGVNS. The CDR3 reads CASSQGLTDEQYF. CDR3 nucleotides: TGTGCCAGCAGTCAAGGGCTAACCGACGAGCAGTACTTC.

Concerning this clone itself: Other nucleotide sequences in the sample specify the same CDR3. The V and J genes are TRBV11-3 and TRBJ2-5; D tentatively fits TRBD1 or TRBD2 (6 bases each). The CDR3 is made up of 14 amino acids. Trimming pared 5 bases from V and 2 bases from J, leaving 12 bases between. CDR1 is SGHNT, CDR2 YENEEA, per germline. The CDR3 DNA is TGTGCCAGCAGCCCCGGGGGCCCTCAAGAGACCCAGTACTTC. Translation gives CASSPGGPQETQYF. Supplemented by reference TRBV11-3 and TRBJ2-5, the full variable domain reads EAGVVQSPRYKIIEKKQPVAFWCNPISGHNTLYWYLQNLGQGPELLIRYENEEAVDDSQLPKDRFSAERLKGVDSTLKIQPAELGDSAVYLCASSPGGPQETQYFGPGTRLLVL.

V usage is TRBV5-1 and J usage is TRBJ1-2; tentative D call: TRBD1 (5 bases). CDR1 is SGHRS and CDR2 is YFSETQ in the germline V gene. The length of the CDR3 is 15 residues. Trimming stripped 3 bases from V and 4 bases from J, with 16 bases between. The DNA for the CDR3 is TGCGCCAGCAGCTCCACAGGTGCGAGGGGCTATGGCTACACCTTC. This codes for CASSSTGARGYGYTF.

The genes are TRBV7-9 and TRBJ2-2; 9 bases align to TRBD1. After removal of 1 base from V and 3 bases from J, the junction contained 0 bases not matched to a gene. The CDR3 has 15 residues. Germline values: CDR1 SEHNR, CDR2 FQNEAQ (reference sequence). As DNA, the CDR3 is TGTGCCAGCAGCTTAGGGGACAGGGACACCGGGGAGCTGTTTTTT. Translating it yields CASSLGDRDTGELFF.

The chain is built from TRBV7-9 and TRBJ1-1, with a tentative D call TRBD1 (5 bases). V shed 8 bases and J shed 2 bases, with 12 bases lying between them. The CDR3 sequence is 13 residues long. Germline CDR1 and CDR2: SEHNR and FQNEAQ (reference sequence). The CDR3 sequence is CASQPTANTEAFF. DNA for the CDR3: TGTGCCAGCCAGCCGACAGCCAACACTGAAGCTTTCTTT.

This chain joins TRBV20-1 and TRBJ1-2; no definite D call. CDR1 and CDR2 (germline): DFQATT, SNEGSKA (reference sequence). The CDR3 is made up of 10 amino acids. V shed 4 bases and J shed 5 bases, with 5 bases lying between them. This CDR3 reads CSATDYGYTF. The CDR3 coding sequence is TGCAGTGCTACAGATTATGGCTACACCTTC.

This rearrangement joins TRBV6-5 to TRBJ1-1; D ambiguous. The ends were cut back, 4 bases at V and 2 bases at J, with 17 bases in the middle. The CDR3 is 16 residues long. The V gene's germline CDR1 is MNHEY and CDR2 SVGAGI. The CDR3 DNA follows: TGTGCCAGCAGTTCCCCGGGAGGCAGCTCTAACACTGAAGCTTTCTTT. Translation: CASSSPGGSSNTEAFF.

The J gene is TRBJ1-1, the V gene TRBV6-6; D is unresolved. Germline CDR1 reads MNHNY; CDR2 reads SVGAGI (reference sequence). V was trimmed by 0 bases and J by 0 bases, leaving 8 bases between them. There are 15 residues in the CDR3. CDR3 residues: CASSYSPGLNTEAFF. The CDR3 DNA follows: TGTGCCAGCAGTTACTCGCCGGGGTTGAACACTGAAGCTTTCTTT.

The CDR3 spells CASRQTSGGQETQYF. The CDR3 DNA reads TGTGCCAGCAGGCAGACTAGCGGGGGCCAAGAGACCCAGTACTTC. This chain joins TRBV6-5 and TRBJ2-5; 12 nucleotides match TRBD2. CDR3 length: 15 residues. V gave up 6 bases and J gave up 1 base; unmatched junction bases: 3. Germline CDR1 MNHEY, CDR2 SVGAGI.

This clone was seen once. The chain has TRBV19 and TRBJ2-1; no clear D. CDR3 length: 11 amino acids. CDR1 is LNHDA, CDR2 SQIVND, per germline (reference sequence). Trimming shortened V by 0 bases and J by 6 bases, and 0 bases separated the two germline ends. The DNA for the CDR3 is TGTGCCAGTAGTATAGACAATGAGCAGTTCTTC. This sequence encodes CASSIDNEQFF. The entire variable domain, with the rest obtained from reference TRBV19 and TRBJ2-1, is as follows: DGGITQSPKYLFRKEGQNVTLSCEQNLNHDAMYWYRQDPGQGLRLIYYSQIVNDFQKGDIAEGYSVSREKKESFPLTVTSAQKNPTAFYLCASSIDNEQFFGPGTRLTVL.

The chain is built from TRBV5-4 and TRBJ2-3; no clear D. V was pared by 0 bases and J by 5 bases, with 13 bases between. CDR1 is SGHNT and CDR2 is YYREEE in the germline V gene (reference sequence). CDR3 length: 15 residues. In nucleotides, the CDR3 is TGTGCCAGCAGCTTGGGTGGTAGCCTGGGAGATACGCAGTATTTT. Its protein is CASSLGGSLGDTQYF.

The table lists this clone with a count of one. The chain is built from TRBV6-5 and TRBJ2-3; no definite D call. CDR1 and CDR2 from the germline V gene are MNHEY and SVGAGI. This CDR3 is built from 13 residues. Deletions cut 2 bases from V and 0 bases from J, with 3 bases between. The CDR3 coding sequence is TGTGCCAGCAGTTACAGGAGCACAGATACGCAGTATTTT. The encoded protein is CASSYRSTDTQYF.

The rearrangement uses TRBV6-2 or TRBV6-3 and TRBJ1-5, with TRBD1 matching 9 bases. Germline CDR1 reads MNHEY; CDR2 reads SVGEGT. This CDR3 comprises 15 residues. V lost 4 bases to trimming and J lost 2 bases; unmatched junction nucleotides: 3. In DNA, the CDR3 is TGTGCCAGCAGTTCTTGGACAGGGGGCAATCAGCCCCAGCATTTT. It translates to CASSSWTGGNQPQHF.

The rearrangement links TRBV5-3 to TRBJ1-3; tentative D call: TRBD1 (5 bases). TRBV5-3 has ORF status, its function being uncertain. Trimming took 4 bases from V and 0 from J, leaving 8 bases between them. The CDR3 contains 14 residues. DNA for the CDR3: TGTGCCAGAAGCCGGGGCCTCTCTGGAAACACCATATATTTT. Amino acids: CARSRGLSGNTIYF.

V usage is TRBV15 and J usage is TRBJ2-4; TRBD1 might be the D (5 bases). CDR3 length equals 16 residues. Germline assignment: CDR1 LNHNV and CDR2 YYDKDF (reference sequence). The V and J ends lost 0 bases and 6 bases respectively, with 15 bases between them. The CDR3 protein is CATSREGRAQVNIQYF. In DNA, the CDR3 is TGTGCCACCAGCAGAGAGGGCAGGGCACAGGTAAACATTCAGTACTTC.

The rearrangement joins TRBV5-4 to TRBJ2-1, with TRBD1 identical over 10 bases. This CDR3 region has 14 residues. J gave up 10 bases and V 7 bases, and 11 bases lay outside the gene matches. Germline-derived CDR1 and CDR2 are SGHNT and YYREEE (reference sequence). The CDR3 DNA follows: TGTGCCAGCTCCGGGGACAGGGGACCGAACGAGCAGTTCTTC. It codes for CASSGDRGPNEQFF.